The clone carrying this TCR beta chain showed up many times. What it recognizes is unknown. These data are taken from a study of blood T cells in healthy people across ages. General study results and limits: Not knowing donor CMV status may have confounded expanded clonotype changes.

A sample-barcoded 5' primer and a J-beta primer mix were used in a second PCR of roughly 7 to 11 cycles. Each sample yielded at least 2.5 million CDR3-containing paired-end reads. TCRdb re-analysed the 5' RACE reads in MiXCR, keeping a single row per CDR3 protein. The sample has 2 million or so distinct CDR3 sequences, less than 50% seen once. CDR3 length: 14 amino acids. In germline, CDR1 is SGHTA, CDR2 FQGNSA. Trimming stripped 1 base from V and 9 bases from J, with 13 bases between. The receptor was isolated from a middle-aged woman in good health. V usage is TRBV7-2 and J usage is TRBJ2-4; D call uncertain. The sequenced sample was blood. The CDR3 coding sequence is TGTGCCAGCAGCTTAGAAATGCAGAGGAGCATTCAGTACTTC. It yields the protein CASSLEMQRSIQYF.